Shown below are 6 T cell receptor beta chains from a single sample sequenced in a study of graft-versus-host responses after intestinal transplantation (dated by TCRdb to the early 2020s). The time point label, read with the paper, signifies: cells obtained before transplantation from donor or recipient. The protocol used for the library was the immunoSEQ multiplex PCR assay. Here the immuneACCESS table is served through TCRdb, limited to in-frame sequences with V and J called. Missing clones are a known gap in these copies; in checked studies unresolved V genes cover under half, and the rest lacks a known reason. The sample yields some 79,000 clones; about 88% were counted once. The top ten clonotypes cover roughly 0.35% of the sample. The antigens for these receptors are not known. The source material was unstimulated CD4+ T cells sorted from spleen or lymph node cells, sampled before intestinal transplant. The receptors originated from a human donor who received an intestinal transplant.

This clone was counted a single time. At the DNA level, this CDR3 is encoded by other sequences in the same sample as well. The rearrangement joins TRBV5-1 to TRBJ1-1; D is perhaps TRBD1 (5 bases). V lost 0 bases, J lost 3 bases, and 9 bases lay in between. This CDR3 comprises 14 residues. Looked up from germline, CDR1 is SGHRS and CDR2 is YFSETQ. The CDR3 DNA reads TGCGCCAGCAGCTTGGCCGGGGGGGACACTGAAGCTTTCTTT. Protein: CASSLAGGDTEAFF.

The rearrangement joins TRBV7-3 to TRBJ2-1; 14 bases fit TRBD2. Germline trimming cut 3 bases from V and 8 bases from J; bases unmatched to any gene: 3. The CDR3 loop spans 15 amino acids. Germline V gene data show CDR1 as SGHTA and CDR2 as FQGTGA. The CDR3 is CASSLGLAGVDEQFF. The CDR3, as DNA: TGTGCCAGCAGCTTGGGACTAGCGGGAGTAGATGAGCAGTTCTTC.

The rearrangement joins TRBV5-1 to TRBJ1-1, with D possibly being TRBD1 (6 bases). The CDR3 consists of 16 residues. V was clipped by 0 bases and J by 5 bases, with 17 bases between them. Germline V gene sequence: CDR1 SGHRS, CDR2 YFSETQ. CDR3 nucleotide sequence: TGCGCCAGCAGCTTGGCCCGTACAGGGCGGGTTACTGAAGCTTTCTTT. Translating gives CASSLARTGRVTEAFF.

V is TRBV18 and J is TRBJ2-7, with 10 bases that match TRBD2. The CDR3 is 16 residues long. Germline V CDR1 and CDR2: KGHSH, LQKENI. J gave up 5 bases and V 4 bases, and 11 bases lay outside the gene matches. The DNA for the CDR3 is TGTGCCAGCTCACTTTTAAGCGGGAGGGGAAGCGACGAGCAGTACTTC. It specifies CASSLLSGRGSDEQYF. The full variable domain, its missing parts supplied by reference TRBV18 and TRBJ2-7, is NAGVMQNPRHLVRRRGQEARLRCSPMKGHSHVYWYRQLPEEGLKFMVYLQKENIIDESGMPKERFSAEFPKEGPSILRIQQVVRGDSAAYFCASSLLSGRGSDEQYFGPGTRLTVT.

V gene TRBV5-6 combines with J gene TRBJ1-2, with TRBD1 matching 7 bases. Germline loops: CDR1 SGHDT, CDR2 YYEEEE. V was clipped by 0 bases and J by 9 bases; unmatched bases: 5. The length of the CDR3 is 13 residues. The CDR3 loop is CASSLDRGGSYTF. CDR3 coding DNA: TGTGCCAGCAGCTTGGACAGGGGTGGGAGCTACACCTTC. Full variable domain (remainder filled in from reference TRBV5-6 and TRBJ1-2): DAGVTQSPTHLIKTRGQQVTLRCSPKSGHDTVSWYQQALGQGPQFIFQYYEEEERQRGNFPDRFSGHQFPNYSSELNVNALLLGDSALYLCASSLDRGGSYTFGSGTRLTVV.

This chain connects TRBV10-3 to TRBJ2-1, with 10 bases fitting TRBD1. Germline CDR1 is ENHRY and CDR2 is SYGVKD. This CDR3 comprises 16 residues. V lost 2 bases to trimming and J lost 10 bases; unmatched junction nucleotides: 11. CDR3 sequence (DNA): TGTGCCATCAGTGAGGGACAGGGGGTCCCCTCGGAGGAGCAGTTCTTC. This encodes CAISEGQGVPSEEQFF.